These 29 T cell receptor beta chains were all obtained from the same sample, sequenced in a study of shared clonotypes between healthy human individuals. Here immunoSEQ multiplex PCR was the method, and the copy in TCRdb shows in-frame clones only, minus some. Of some 1 million clones listed, more than 60% are singletons. The sample comprised memory CD4+ T cells sorted from blood. The subset here: CD45RA-negative fraction. Every receptor here comes from a young man in good health.

With regard to this clone: A far larger clone is one base from this, pointing to a likely read error. This rearrangement joins TRBV7-8 to TRBJ2-5; 9 bases map to TRBD1. Looked up from germline, CDR1 is SGHVS and CDR2 is FQNEAQ. J gave up 11 bases and V 4 bases, and 8 bases lay outside the gene matches. The CDR3 extends over 13 amino acids. The CDR3 here is CASSSDRGGEQYF. The CDR3 bases are TGTGCCAGCAGCTCGGACAGGGGCGGAGAGCAGTACTTC.

J is TRBJ2-3 and V is TRBV5-4, with a weak D call TRBD2 (5 bases). Germline V CDR1 and CDR2: SGHNT, YYREEE (reference sequence). Trimming cost V 0 bases and J 6 bases, with 8 bases left between them. The CDR3 covers 13 residues. The CDR3 here is CASSLDPGDTQYF. CDR3 DNA: TGTGCCAGCAGCTTGGACCCGGGGGATACGCAGTATTTT.

V gene TRBV28 combines with J gene TRBJ2-1; 7 bases fit TRBD1. In germline, CDR1 is MDHEN, CDR2 SYDVKM. Trimming removed 4 bases from V and 3 bases from J; junction bases left unmatched: 9. The CDR3 contains 16 residues. CDR3 residues: CASSSPDRALYNEQFF. The CDR3 coding sequence is TGTGCCAGCAGTTCGCCTGACAGGGCCCTCTACAATGAGCAGTTCTTC.

The sample holds a few counts of this clone. The V gene is TRBV6-1, the J gene TRBJ2-2; tentatively, D is TRBD1 or TRBD2 (5 bases each). The CDR3 is made up of 20 amino acids. The V end lost 1 base, the J end lost 6 bases, and 27 bases lay between the germline ends. Germline CDR1 is MNHNS and CDR2 is SASEGT. The DNA for the CDR3 is TGTGCCAGCAGTGAAGGGAGGATGGGGCAGGGCGGAAGGGTCGCCGGGGAGCTGTTTTTT. Protein: CASSEGRMGQGGRVAGELFF.

This sequence joins TRBV28 and TRBJ2-1; D gene unclear. The CDR3 contains 10 residues. Germline V gene lookup returns CDR1 MDHEN and CDR2 SYDVKM. V gave up 8 bases and J gave up 15 bases, with 14 bases separating them. CDR3 loop: CASGPQALFF. CDR3 nucleotide sequence: TGTGCCAGCGGGCCCCAAGCTCTGTTCTTC.

This clone appeared a single time. The CDR3 spells CASSPLASDTQYF. The CDR3 coding sequence is TGTGCCAGCAGTCCATTGGCCTCGGATACGCAGTATTTT. This sequence joins TRBV7-9 and TRBJ2-3; no clear D gene. With 6 bases removed from V and 6 bases from J, the gap between germline ends came to 13 bases. The CDR3 contains 13 residues. Germline CDR1 is SEHNR and CDR2 is FQNEAQ (reference sequence).

The rearrangement joins TRBV7-2 to TRBJ1-4; TRBD1 might be the D (6 bases). The V and J ends lost 4 bases and 8 bases respectively, with 17 bases between them. The CDR3 has 15 residues. Germline lookup yields CDR1 SGHTA and CDR2 FQGNSA. CDR3 residues: CASSWPGTLGEKLFF. The CDR3 nucleotides are TGTGCCAGCAGCTGGCCCGGGACACTAGGAGAAAAACTGTTTTTT.

In its sample, this clone was seen a few times. The chain couples TRBV7-2 to TRBJ1-1, with unresolved D. In germline, CDR1 is SGHTA, CDR2 FQGNSA. With 2 bases removed from V and 4 bases from J, the gap between germline ends came to 5 bases. The CDR3 consists of 12 residues. The CDR3 region has the DNA TGTGCCAGCAGCTTAATTGGCACTGAAGCTTTCTTT. Its protein is CASSLIGTEAFF.

The V gene is TRBV6-6, the J gene TRBJ1-2, with D maybe TRBD1 (5 bases). The CDR3 sequence is 16 residues long. The V gene lost 5 bases and the J gene lost 4 bases, with 20 bases spanning the gap. Germline CDR1 MNHNY, CDR2 SVGAGI (reference sequence). For the CDR3, the DNA is TGTGCCAGCAGTACGCCCCCCGGGACGGGAGGCTATGGCTACACCTTC. Amino acids: CASSTPPGTGGYGYTF.

This clone appeared once. Since a much larger clone is just one base distant, this may be a read error. This rearrangement joins TRBV29-1 to TRBJ2-5, with 8 bases fitting TRBD1. Germline-derived CDR1 and CDR2 are SQVTM and ANQGSEA. J gave up 5 bases and V 7 bases, and 15 bases lay outside the gene matches. This CDR3 contains 15 residues. The CDR3: CSALTGESKGETQYF. The CDR3 nucleotides are TGCAGCGCCCTGACAGGGGAGTCCAAAGGCGAGACCCAGTACTTC.

The chain couples TRBV30 to TRBJ1-5, with D tentatively TRBD1 (6 bases). Looked up from germline, CDR1 is GTSNPN and CDR2 is SVGIG (reference sequence). With 1 base removed from V and 2 bases from J, the gap between germline ends came to 15 bases. This CDR3 is 16 amino acids long. CDR3 nucleotides: TGTGCCTGGAGTGCTGGGACACCCTGGGGCAATCAGCCCCAGCATTTT. Encoded protein: CAWSAGTPWGNQPQHF.

This clone was picked up many times. This chain connects TRBV19 to TRBJ2-2; D is uncertain. Trimming removed 8 bases from V and 1 base from J, with 14 bases in between. Germline assignment: CDR1 LNHDA and CDR2 SQIVND (reference sequence). This CDR3 contains 15 residues. CDR3 sequence: CASRVGGLNTGELFF. CDR3 sequence (DNA): TGTGCCAGTCGAGTCGGCGGTTTGAACACCGGGGAGCTGTTTTTT.

This clone was counted only a few times. This rearrangement joins TRBV7-9 to TRBJ2-1, with D maybe TRBD2 (5 bases). Germline-derived CDR1 and CDR2 are SEHNR and FQNEAQ (reference sequence). CDR3 length: 15 residues. The germline V and J ends were trimmed by 5 bases and 0 bases, with 11 bases remaining between them. The CDR3 DNA sequence: TGTGCCAGCAGCCGACCCCGGGACTCCTACAATGAGCAGTTCTTC. As protein: CASSRPRDSYNEQFF. Supplemented by reference TRBV7-9 and TRBJ2-1, the full variable domain reads DTGVSQNPRHKITKRGQNVTFRCDPISEHNRLYWYRQTLGQGPEFLTYFQNEAQLEKSRLLSDRFSAERPKGSFSTLEIQRTEQGDSAMYLCASSRPRDSYNEQFFGPGTRLTVL.

The chain employs TRBV6-1 and TRBJ1-2; 7 bases fit TRBD1. The germline V gene encodes CDR1 MNHNS and CDR2 SASEGT. This CDR3 region has 15 residues. Germline trimming cut 2 bases from V and 5 bases from J; bases unmatched to any gene: 8. The CDR3 region is CASSEPQGGRYGYTF. For the CDR3, the DNA is TGTGCCAGCAGTGAACCGCAGGGGGGGCGTTATGGCTACACCTTC.

The rearrangement links TRBV5-1 to TRBJ2-2; maybe TRBD1 (6 bases). Germline CDR1 and CDR2: SGHRS and YFSETQ. The CDR3 has 15 residues. V shed 2 bases and J shed 4 bases, with 12 bases lying between them. The DNA of the CDR3 is TGCGCCAGCAGCTTCGTGACAGGAGTCACCGGGGAGCTGTTTTTT. Its protein product is CASSFVTGVTGELFF.

This chain uses TRBV28 with TRBJ1-1, with TRBD1 matching over 8 bases. The germline V gene has CDR1 MDHEN and CDR2 SYDVKM. This CDR3 is built from 14 residues. V trimming: 6 bases; J trimming: 1 base; junction bases outside the gene matches: 4. CDR3 residues: CASRPTGGNTEAFF. CDR3 DNA: TGTGCCAGCAGACCCACAGGGGGGAACACTGAAGCTTTCTTT.

This clone was seen a few times. DNA of the CDR3: TGTGCCTGGACAATTGAAGCTTTCTTT. This translates into CAWTIEAFF. The chain recombines TRBV30 with TRBJ1-1; D gene uncertain. Germline loops: CDR1 GTSNPN, CDR2 SVGIG (reference sequence). V lost 4 bases to trimming and J lost 7 bases, with 4 bases between them. This CDR3 comprises 9 residues.

This clone has more than one count but fewer than ten. The rearrangement joins TRBV4-2 to TRBJ2-5; 9 bases line up with TRBD1. The trim removed 4 bases at V and 5 bases at J, leaving 14 bases unmatched. CDR1 is LGHNA, CDR2 YNFKEQ, per germline. This CDR3 is built from 17 residues. CDR3 coding DNA: TGTGCCAGCAGCCCGACCGGACAGGGGACTCCCCAGGAGACCCAGTACTTC. Amino acids: CASSPTGQGTPQETQYF.

This clone was counted a single time. The chain couples TRBV30 to TRBJ2-7; 10 nucleotides line up with TRBD2. The CDR3 spans 14 residues. Germline loops: CDR1 GTSNPN, CDR2 SVGIG (reference sequence). V was clipped by 3 bases and J by 3 bases; unmatched bases: 5. The CDR3 protein is CAWSPGTSVYEQYF. As DNA, the CDR3 is TGTGCCTGGAGCCCCGGGACTAGCGTCTACGAGCAGTACTTC.

The chain recombines TRBV4-3 with TRBJ2-7, with 9 bases identical to TRBD1. CDR1 and CDR2 from the germline V gene are LGHNA and YSLEER. The J segment lost 4 bases and the V segment lost 0 bases, leaving 1 base of the junction unmatched. This CDR3 spans 14 amino acids. The CDR3 bases are TGCGCCAGCAGCCAAGAACAGGGGGCGTACGAGCAGTACTTC. Amino acids: CASSQEQGAYEQYF.

The CDR3 spells CAWTRTGWDSGANVLTF. The CDR3 DNA is TGTGCCTGGACTAGGACAGGCTGGGACTCTGGGGCCAACGTCCTGACTTTC. V usage is TRBV30 and J usage is TRBJ2-6, with TRBD1 matching 7 bases. V gave up 4 bases and J gave up 0 bases; unmatched junction bases: 9. Per germline, CDR1 GTSNPN and CDR2 SVGIG (reference sequence). The CDR3 has 17 amino acids.

The genes are TRBV13 and TRBJ2-2; TRBD1 matches 12 bases. The CDR3 covers 17 residues. V shed 5 bases, J shed 5 bases, and the junction held 9 bases outside the gene matches. Germline assignment: CDR1 PRHDT and CDR2 FYEKMQ (reference sequence). CDR3 region: CASSSRDRGRRTGELFF. CDR3 nucleotides: TGTGCCAGCAGCAGCCGGGACAGGGGGCGAAGGACCGGGGAGCTGTTTTTT.

The V call is TRBV5-1, the J call TRBJ2-1; D uncertain. The V gene's germline CDR1 is SGHRS and CDR2 YFSETQ. The CDR3 is made up of 13 amino acids. Trimming took 6 bases from V and 8 from J, leaving 15 bases between them. The CDR3 loop reads CASNLRPWDEQFF. CDR3 bases: TGCGCCAGCAACCTCCGACCCTGGGATGAGCAGTTCTTC.

The chain employs TRBV12-5 and TRBJ2-1; D call uncertain. Trimming took 5 bases from V and 9 from J, leaving 11 bases between them. The CDR3 contains 12 residues. Germline V CDR1 and CDR2: LGHNT, FRNRAP. Here the CDR3 reads CASGPDRSEQFF. The CDR3 DNA sequence: TGTGCTAGTGGTCCGGACCGGAGTGAGCAGTTCTTC.

This rearrangement joins TRBV29-1 to TRBJ2-2; D might be TRBD1 or TRBD2, each matching 5 bases. The CDR3 runs to 15 residues. Trimming removed 4 bases from V and 0 bases from J, with 12 bases in between. Germline V gene sequence: CDR1 SQVTM, CDR2 ANQGSEA. As DNA, the CDR3 is TGCAGCGTTGGAGGGGTTAGCGCGAACACCGGGGAGCTGTTTTTT. It specifies CSVGGVSANTGELFF.

Turning to this clone: Other nucleotide sequences from this sample produce the same CDR3. The chain has TRBV27 and TRBJ2-4; D unclear. The CDR3 covers 13 residues. Germline assignment: CDR1 MNHEY and CDR2 SMNVEV (reference sequence). The V end lost 0 bases, the J end lost 2 bases, and 2 bases lay between the germline ends. CDR3 in DNA: TGTGCCAGCAGTTTATCTCCCAAAAACATTCAGTACTTC. It encodes CASSLSPKNIQYF.

This clone was recorded a few times. The V call is TRBV5-8, the J call TRBJ2-5; TRBD2 aligns across 15 bases. The CDR3 is 17 amino acids. The V gene end was trimmed by 4 bases and the J gene end by 2 bases; junction bases not matched to a gene: 6. Germline V gene lookup returns CDR1 SGHTS and CDR2 YDEGEE. In nucleotides, the CDR3 is TGTGCCAGCAGCCGGGGGACTAGCGGGGGGCCTCAAGAGACCCAGTACTTC. Amino acids: CASSRGTSGGPQETQYF. The full variable domain, its missing parts supplied by reference TRBV5-8 and TRBJ2-5, is EAGVTQSPTHLIKTRGQQATLRCSPISGHTSVYWYQQALGLGLQFLLWYDEGEERNRGNFPPRFSGRQFPNYSSELNVNALELEDSALYLCASSRGTSGGPQETQYFGPGTRLLVL.

The genes are TRBV5-5 and TRBJ1-6; D not certain. The CDR3 spans 13 residues. Trimming pared 3 bases from V and 11 bases from J, leaving 12 bases between. Germline V gene sequence: CDR1 SGHKS, CDR2 YYEKEE (reference sequence). CDR3 in DNA: TGTGCCAGCAGCTCTAACCCGGATACACCCCTCCACTTT. Translating gives CASSSNPDTPLHF.

The chain employs TRBV30 and TRBJ2-2; 10 nucleotides line up with TRBD2. The J segment lost 6 bases and the V segment lost 2 bases, leaving 6 bases of the junction unmatched. This CDR3 has 15 residues. Germline V gene sequence: CDR1 GTSNPN, CDR2 SVGIG (reference sequence). The CDR3 nucleotides are TGTGCCTGGAGTACCCTAGCGGGAGTTCCCGGGGAGCTGTTTTTT. Amino acid sequence: CAWSTLAGVPGELFF. The variable domain in full, completed from reference TRBV30 and TRBJ2-2, reads SQTIHQWPATLVQPVGSPLSLECTVEGTSNPNLYWYRQAAGRGLQLLFYSVGIGQISSEVPQNLSASRPQDRQFILSSKKLLLSDSGFYLCAWSTLAGVPGELFFGEGSRLTVL.